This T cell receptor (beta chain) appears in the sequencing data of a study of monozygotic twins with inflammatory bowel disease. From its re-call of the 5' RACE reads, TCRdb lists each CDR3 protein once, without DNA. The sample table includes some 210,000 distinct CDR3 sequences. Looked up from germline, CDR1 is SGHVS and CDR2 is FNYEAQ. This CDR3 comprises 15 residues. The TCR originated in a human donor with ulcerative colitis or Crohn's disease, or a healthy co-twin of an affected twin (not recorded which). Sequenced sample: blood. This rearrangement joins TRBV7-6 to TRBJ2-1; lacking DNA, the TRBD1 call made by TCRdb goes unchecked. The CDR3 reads CASSLGGQAYNEQFF.